This T cell receptor (beta chain) was recovered during a study of T-cell memory formation after mild COVID-19 (dated by TCRdb to the early 2020s). Regarding the research as a whole: TCR sequence clusters from the two donors were largely donor specific. In two donors, T-cell clones that expanded and contracted after mild COVID-19 were tracked by sequencing TCRalpha and TCRbeta repertoires over time. The cohort comprised two young, previously healthy adult volunteers, one female and one male.

TCRdb names Illumina NovaSeq 6000 as the instrument used. TCRalpha and TCRbeta cDNA libraries were constructed by 5'RACE with constant-segment primers, with sample barcodes and unique molecular identifiers being introduced. Trizol reagent was used to extract RNA from every sample. Library amplification was performed in two PCR steps, and a second sample barcode and Illumina TruSeq adapters were introduced in the second step. Sequencing of the libraries was done on an Illumina NovaSeq, producing 2 x 150 bp paired-end reads. Processing in the source paper ran as follows. Reads were demultiplexed and collapsed into UMI-guided consensus sequences with migec v1.2.7. Using mixcr v2.1.11, UMI consensuses were aligned to TRA and TRB V and J templates and then assembled into clonotypes. A clonotype was counted as expanded or contracted only if both edgeR and NoisET called the change significant, with noise models trained on biological replicates. For edgeR calls, the cutoffs were a false discovery rate-adjusted p below 0.01 and a log2 fold-change threshold of 1. PCA with hierarchical clustering of max-normalized trajectories of the 1000 most abundant clonotypes was used as exploratory dynamics analysis. Separately sequenced CD4+ and CD8+ repertoires were used to assign a CD4 or CD8 phenotype to each responding clone. Using fastp at Q25 and MiXCR, TCRdb reprocessed the public reads and kept productive beta chains. CDR3 protein duplicates are merged, each entry listing the most common genes and DNA. It is TCRdb's table, rather than the study itself, that gives the V and J calls and clone size. This sample lists 560,000 or so distinct CDR3 sequences; 17% were detected once. The top ten clonotypes cover around 7.8% of the sample.

Points on this clonotype: Its cognate antigen has yet to be identified. Base qualities were left out, and no much larger clone turns up one base away.

Study-wide findings and limitations: Only a couple of mild cases were covered in the study, and larger cohorts including severe cases with pre-infection samples were considered necessary. Contracting CD4+ clones were located mainly in the CM and EM memory subsets, whereas CD8+ clones were found to be enriched in EMRA. SARS-CoV-2 specificity was not confirmed for the second-wave clones peaking on day 37. The detection of some responding clones in pre-infection memory suggests that pre-existing cross-reactive memory T cells joined the SARS-CoV-2 response. Clones that contracted from day 15 to 85 showed balanced CD4/CD8 phenotypes, whereas a second wave of clones that expanded from day 15 to 37 leaned towards CD4+.

Ficoll-Paque density gradient centrifugation was used to isolate PBMCs. This sequence was found in an adult woman who had mild COVID-19 (a few samples of this study predate the infection). The sample titles of this study are shuffled in the database, so cell type and time point are left out; the donor was told from shared clones. Sequenced: PBMCs or a T cell subset sorted from them (not recorded which).

At the DNA level, the sequence is TGTGCCAGCAGGAGGGACAATTTTCATGGCTACACCTTC. Its translation is CASRRDNFHGYTF. The V gene is TRBV6-5 and the J gene is TRBJ1-2; 6 matching bases give a weak D call of TRBD1. From the germline V gene, CDR1 is MNHEY and CDR2 is SVGAGI. V is reduced by 6 bases and J by 6 bases, leaving a spacing of 14 bases between them. The CDR3, cysteine through phenylalanine, is 13 amino acids long. Left in the record is the CDR3 DNA by itself, 39 bases read in frame from the first base.